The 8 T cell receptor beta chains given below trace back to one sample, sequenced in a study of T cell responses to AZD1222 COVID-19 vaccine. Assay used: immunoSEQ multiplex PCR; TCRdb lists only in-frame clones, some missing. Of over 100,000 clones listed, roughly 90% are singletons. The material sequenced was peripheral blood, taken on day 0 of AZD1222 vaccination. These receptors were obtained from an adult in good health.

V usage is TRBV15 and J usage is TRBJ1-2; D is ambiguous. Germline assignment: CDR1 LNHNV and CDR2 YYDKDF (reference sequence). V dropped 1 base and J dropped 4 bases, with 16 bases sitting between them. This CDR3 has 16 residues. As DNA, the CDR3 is TGTGCCACCAGCAGAGGAGTAACCCCAGGAAGCTATGGCTACACCTTC. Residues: CATSRGVTPGSYGYTF.

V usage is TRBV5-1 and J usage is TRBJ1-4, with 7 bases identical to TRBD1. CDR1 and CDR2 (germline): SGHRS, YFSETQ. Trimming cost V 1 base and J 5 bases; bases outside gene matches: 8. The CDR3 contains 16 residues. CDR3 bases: TGCGCCAGCAGCTTGAGGTTTGGGACAGAGAATGAAAAACTGTTTTTT. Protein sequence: CASSLRFGTENEKLFF.

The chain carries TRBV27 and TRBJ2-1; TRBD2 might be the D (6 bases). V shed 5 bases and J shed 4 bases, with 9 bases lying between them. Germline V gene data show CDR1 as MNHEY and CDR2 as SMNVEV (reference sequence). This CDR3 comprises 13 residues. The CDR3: CASSPGLYNEQFF. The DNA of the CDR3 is TGTGCCAGCAGTCCGGGACTGTACAATGAGCAGTTCTTC.

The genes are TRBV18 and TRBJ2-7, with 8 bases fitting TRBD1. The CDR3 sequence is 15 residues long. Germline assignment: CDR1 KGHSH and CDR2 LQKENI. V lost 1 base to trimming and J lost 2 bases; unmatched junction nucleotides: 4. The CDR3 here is CASSPRTGPTYEQYF. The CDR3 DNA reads TGTGCCAGCTCACCACGGACAGGGCCCACCTACGAGCAGTACTTC.

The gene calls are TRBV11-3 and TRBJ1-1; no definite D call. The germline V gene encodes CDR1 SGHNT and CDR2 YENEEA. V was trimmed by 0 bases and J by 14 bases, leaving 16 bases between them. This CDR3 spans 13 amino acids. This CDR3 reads CASSLEGRTRAFF. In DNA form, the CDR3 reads TGTGCCAGCAGCTTAGAAGGCAGGACCCGAGCATTCTTT.

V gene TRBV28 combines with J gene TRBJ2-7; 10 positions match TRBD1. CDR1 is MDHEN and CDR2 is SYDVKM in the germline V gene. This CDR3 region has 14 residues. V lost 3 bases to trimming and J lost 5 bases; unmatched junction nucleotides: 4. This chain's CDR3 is CASSFRQGADEQYF. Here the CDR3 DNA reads TGTGCCAGCAGTTTCCGACAGGGGGCTGACGAGCAGTACTTC.

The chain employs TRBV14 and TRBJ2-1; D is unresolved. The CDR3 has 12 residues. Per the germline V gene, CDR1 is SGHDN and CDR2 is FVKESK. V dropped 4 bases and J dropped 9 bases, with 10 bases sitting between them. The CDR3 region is CASSRPFSEQFF. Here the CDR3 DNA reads TGTGCCAGCAGCCGTCCTTTCAGTGAGCAGTTCTTC.

CDR3 loop: CASRGQTNTGELFF. DNA of the CDR3: TGTGCCAGCAGGGGACAGACGAACACCGGGGAGCTGTTTTTT. The chain recombines TRBV2 with TRBJ2-2; TRBD1 agrees at 7 bases. J was trimmed by 0 bases and V by 6 bases; bases with no gene match: 1. This CDR3 is 14 amino acids long. Looked up from germline, CDR1 is SNHLY and CDR2 is FYNNEI.